This T cell receptor (beta chain) is from a study of T cell repertoires in cytomegalovirus infection. Overall study: Use of recently identified HLA-C-restricted and well-studied HLA-B-restricted CMV epitopes was part of the study.

CDR1 is MNHEY, CDR2 SMNVEV, per germline (reference sequence). Trimming pared 3 bases from V and 6 bases from J, leaving 14 bases between. The CDR3 is made up of 14 amino acids. Each CDR3 protein gets one entry after TCRdb re-called the reads with MiXCR. The sample has roughly 800,000 distinct CDR3 sequences, about 28% seen once. This clonotype has only a few counts. Its cognate antigen is unknown. Sequenced material: cultured CD8+ T cells from PBMCs, taken from culture after CMV antigen stimulation. The TCR comes from a human donor in good health (CMV status not recorded). Some clones in this sample may be carry-over from other donors' samples. This chain connects TRBV27 to TRBJ1-2; possibly TRBD1 for D (5 bases). The CDR3 DNA reads TGTGCCAGCAGTTTTGTCCAGGGATGGGATGGCTACACCTTC. Translated: CASSFVQGWDGYTF.